These 30 T cell receptor beta chains were sequenced from one sample in a study of T cell responses to AZD1222 COVID-19 vaccine. Method: immunoSEQ multiplex PCR; TCRdb's copy keeps in-frame clones and lacks some. Of about 180,000 clones listed, about 88% are singletons. Sequencing used peripheral blood, obtained 28 days after the second AZD1222 dose. Every receptor here comes from an adult who received the AZD1222 COVID-19 vaccine.

The rearrangement uses TRBV28 and TRBJ1-2, with no clear D. Per germline, CDR1 MDHEN and CDR2 SYDVKM. The length of the CDR3 is 12 residues. V lost 7 bases to trimming and J lost 0 bases, with 6 bases between them. The CDR3 nucleotides read TGTGCCAGCATGGAAGCTAACTATGGCTACACCTTC. The encoded protein is CASMEANYGYTF.

The chain links TRBV28 to TRBJ1-1; the match to TRBD1 covers 7 bases. Germline lookup yields CDR1 MDHEN and CDR2 SYDVKM. The CDR3 sequence is 16 residues long. V trimming: 6 bases; J trimming: 3 bases; junction bases outside the gene matches: 13. The CDR3 loop is CASRSGGGGSYTEAFF. The CDR3 DNA is TGTGCCAGCAGGAGTGGAGGGGGCGGGTCGTACACTGAAGCTTTCTTT.

The J gene is TRBJ1-4, the V gene TRBV7-9; 8 bases match TRBD1. CDR3 length: 15 residues. CDR1 is SEHNR, CDR2 FQNEAQ, per germline (reference sequence). V was pared by 4 bases and J by 5 bases, with 6 bases of the junction left unmatched. Here the CDR3 reads CASSYWTGQNEKLFF. DNA of the CDR3: TGTGCCAGCAGCTACTGGACAGGGCAAAATGAAAAACTGTTTTTT.

This clone was observed a handful of times. The rearrangement joins TRBV13 to TRBJ2-1; D gene unclear. Trimming left V 6 bases short and J 8 bases short, with 11 bases between. Per the germline V gene, CDR1 is PRHDT and CDR2 is FYEKMQ (reference sequence). The CDR3 contains 12 residues. In DNA form, the CDR3 reads TGTGCCAGCAGATCAGCCGGAGATGAGCAGTTCTTC. It yields the protein CASRSAGDEQFF. Supplemented by reference TRBV13 and TRBJ2-1, the full variable domain reads AAGVIQSPRHLIKEKRETATLKCYPIPRHDTVYWYQQGPGQDPQFLISFYEKMQSDKGSIPDRFSAQQFSDYHSELNMSSLELGDSALYFCASRSAGDEQFFGPGTRLTVL.

The chain's CDR3 is CASHPGALPFDEQYF. The CDR3 coding sequence is TGCGCCAGCCACCCGGGAGCACTACCCTTCGACGAGCAGTACTTC. The chain recombines TRBV10-1 with TRBJ2-7; maybe TRBD2 (6 bases). Germline loops: CDR1 WNHNN, CDR2 SYGVQD (reference sequence). The CDR3 has 15 amino acids. The germline V and J ends were trimmed by 8 bases and 5 bases, with 22 bases remaining between them.

The chain's CDR3 is CASSSGTGWRGTGELFF. The CDR3 nucleotides are TGTGCCAGCAGCTCCGGGACAGGGTGGCGTGGCACCGGGGAGCTGTTTTTT. The chain couples TRBV7-2 to TRBJ2-2; 9 bases are a match to TRBD1. V gave up 4 bases and J gave up 4 bases; unmatched junction bases: 10. Looked up from germline, CDR1 is SGHTA and CDR2 is FQGNSA. CDR3 length: 17 amino acids.

The chain recombines TRBV6-6 with TRBJ1-1; D not resolved. Trimming removed 5 bases at V and 4 bases at J, with 11 bases between. The CDR3 has 13 residues. CDR1 is MNHNY and CDR2 is SVGAGI in the germline V gene (reference sequence). For the CDR3, the DNA is TGTGCCAGCAGTCCCAGGTACGGCACTGAAGCTTTCTTT. It encodes CASSPRYGTEAFF.

This chain joins TRBV9 and TRBJ2-5; D is possibly TRBD1 or TRBD2 (6 bases each). CDR1 SGDLS and CDR2 YYNGEE come from the germline V gene. The CDR3 sequence is 14 residues long. Between the trimmed V and J ends, which lost 4 bases and 1 base, there was a span of 11 bases. CDR3 region: CASSKGGIQETQYF. For the CDR3, the DNA is TGTGCCAGCAGCAAAGGGGGGATCCAAGAGACCCAGTACTTC.

This rearrangement joins TRBV28 to TRBJ1-2, with D uncertain. Looked up from germline, CDR1 is MDHEN and CDR2 is SYDVKM. The CDR3 is 12 amino acids. Trimming took off 4 bases at V and 4 bases at J, with 7 bases between the two ends. CDR3 loop: CASSSDTYGYTF. The CDR3 DNA follows: TGTGCCAGCAGTTCCGACACCTATGGCTACACCTTC.

The V call is TRBV3-1 (or the pseudogene TRBV3-2), the J call TRBJ2-2; D gene uncertain. V lost 1 base to trimming and J lost 1 base, with 7 bases between them. CDR1 LGHDT and CDR2 YNNKEL come from the germline V gene (reference sequence). The CDR3 runs 15 residues. In DNA form, the CDR3 reads TGTGCCAGCAGCCAAGGGGCAGGGAACACCGGGGAGCTGTTTTTT. It codes for CASSQGAGNTGELFF.

The DNA of the CDR3 is TGTGCCAGCAGCGTGCGGACTGGCCAAGAGACCCAGTACTTC. It translates to CASSVRTGQETQYF. This chain uses TRBV9 with TRBJ2-5; tentative D call: TRBD2 (5 bases). Germline CDR1 reads SGDLS; CDR2 reads YYNGEE. Between the trimmed V and J ends, which lost 2 bases and 1 base, there was a span of 9 bases. This CDR3 has 14 amino acids.

This clone was recorded only once. The chain combines TRBV7-2 with TRBJ1-6, with a tentative D call TRBD1 (6 bases). V shed 5 bases and J shed 0 bases, with 14 bases lying between them. CDR3 length: 17 residues. The germline gives CDR1 SGHTA, CDR2 FQGNSA. CDR3 sequence: CASSTQGWSSYNSPLHF. CDR3 DNA: TGTGCCAGCAGCACACAGGGATGGAGCTCCTATAATTCACCCCTCCACTTT.

This clone has just a few counts. This rearrangement joins TRBV3-1 (or the pseudogene TRBV3-2) to TRBJ2-7, with a tentative D call TRBD2 (6 bases). This CDR3 region has 19 residues. Trimming cost V 0 bases and J 2 bases, with 23 bases left between them. CDR1 is LGHDT, CDR2 YNNKEL, per germline (reference sequence). The CDR3 loop reads CASSQDLGLAGNLTYEQYF. The CDR3 DNA reads as TGTGCCAGCAGCCAAGATTTAGGCTTGGCGGGAAACCTTACCTACGAGCAGTACTTC.

J is TRBJ2-7 and V is TRBV28, with a possible D match to TRBD2 (5 bases). V gave up 4 bases and J gave up 3 bases, with 10 bases separating them. This CDR3 region has 13 residues. Germline V gene data show CDR1 as MDHEN and CDR2 as SYDVKM. CDR3 sequence: CASSSLGVYEQYF. The CDR3 nucleotides are TGTGCCAGCAGTTCCCTGGGAGTCTACGAGCAGTACTTC.

This sequence joins TRBV6-5 and TRBJ2-7; D not certain. Germline V gene data show CDR1 as MNHEY and CDR2 as SVGAGI. V lost 2 bases and J lost 0, with 8 bases in between. CDR3 length: 14 residues. CDR3 residues: CASSYPGSSYEQYF. The CDR3 DNA sequence: TGTGCCAGCAGTTACCCCGGGTCCTCCTACGAGCAGTACTTC.

This chain uses TRBV7-9 with TRBJ2-5; possibly TRBD2 for D (5 bases). The CDR3 length is 15 residues. The V gene's germline CDR1 is SEHNR and CDR2 FQNEAQ (reference sequence). V was clipped by 1 base and J by 2 bases, with 11 bases between them. CDR3 sequence: CASSLDSGRQETQYF. The CDR3 bases are TGTGCCAGCAGCTTAGATTCGGGGAGACAAGAGACCCAGTACTTC.

The chain uses TRBV12-3 or TRBV12-4 and TRBJ1-1; TRBD1 matches 8 bases. The CDR3 is 13 amino acids. V was clipped by 6 bases and J by 7 bases; unmatched bases: 7. The DNA of the CDR3 is TGTGCCAGCAGCCCGACAGGGGCGGGTGAAGCTTTCTTT. Translated: CASSPTGAGEAFF.

The chain carries TRBV4-2 and TRBJ2-7; 10 bases match TRBD1. Losses at the gene ends were 2 bases for V and 7 bases for J; bases not matched to a gene: 11. Looked up from germline, CDR1 is LGHNA and CDR2 is YNFKEQ. This CDR3 region has 16 residues. CDR3 in DNA: TGTGCCAGCAGCCAATCCTCCGGGACAGGGGCTCGAGAGCAGTACTTC. Its translation: CASSQSSGTGAREQYF.

This chain joins TRBV9 and TRBJ2-2; TRBD2 might be the D (6 bases). Trimming cost V 0 bases and J 3 bases, with 12 bases left between them. CDR1 is SGDLS, CDR2 YYNGEE, per germline. The length of the CDR3 is 16 residues. CDR3 DNA: TGTGCCAGCAGCGTAGATAGCGGTTGGGACACCGGGGAGCTGTTTTTT. It yields the protein CASSVDSGWDTGELFF.

Regarding this clone: The sample carries other DNA sequences with the same CDR3. This sequence joins TRBV28 and TRBJ1-5; TRBD1 is a possible D gene (6 bases). V was trimmed by 3 bases and J by 6 bases, leaving 15 bases between them. The CDR3 is 15 residues long. Germline V gene sequence: CDR1 MDHEN, CDR2 SYDVKM. This chain's CDR3 is CASSLRGGAGQPQHF. For the CDR3, the DNA is TGTGCCAGCAGTTTGCGGGGGGGCGCGGGTCAGCCCCAGCATTTT.

The rearrangement links TRBV4-2 to TRBJ2-7, with 8 bases that match TRBD2. Germline V CDR1 and CDR2: LGHNA, YNFKEQ. The CDR3 spans 15 residues. V trimming: 1 base; J trimming: 2 bases; junction bases outside the gene matches: 4. As DNA, the CDR3 is TGTGCCAGCAGCCAAGCGATAGCGGGAACCTACGAGCAGTACTTC. This codes for CASSQAIAGTYEQYF.

This chain connects TRBV11-3 to TRBJ2-1; 7 bases are a match to TRBD1. The CDR3 spans 15 residues. Germline CDR1 reads SGHNT; CDR2 reads YENEEA. Trimming took 4 bases from V and 1 from J; bases not matched to a gene: 4. The CDR3 DNA is TGTGCCAGCAGCTCAGACAGGGAGTCCTACAATGAGCAGTTCTTC. Its protein product is CASSSDRESYNEQFF. Filled out from reference TRBV11-3 and TRBJ2-1, the complete variable domain reads EAGVVQSPRYKIIEKKQPVAFWCNPISGHNTLYWYLQNLGQGPELLIRYENEEAVDDSQLPKDRFSAERLKGVDSTLKIQPAELGDSAVYLCASSSDRESYNEQFFGPGTRLTVL.

The CDR3 reads CASSLAGGSQGREQFF. The CDR3, as DNA: TGTGCCAGCAGTTTAGCGGGCGGATCTCAAGGGCGTGAGCAGTTCTTC. The chain employs TRBV27 and TRBJ2-1; tentative D call: TRBD2 (5 bases). The CDR3 runs to 16 residues. The germline gives CDR1 MNHEY, CDR2 SMNVEV (reference sequence). Trimming cost V 2 bases and J 9 bases, with 20 bases left between them.

This chain links TRBV5-1 with TRBJ1-4, with D possibly being TRBD1 (5 bases). CDR1 and CDR2 (germline): SGHRS, YFSETQ. V was trimmed by 0 bases and J by 6 bases, leaving 9 bases between them. The CDR3 is 14 residues long. This CDR3 is CASSLDKGDEKLFF. In DNA, the CDR3 is TGCGCCAGCAGCTTGGATAAAGGGGATGAAAAACTGTTTTTT.

J is TRBJ2-3 and V is TRBV28; TRBD1 matches at 7 bases. The ends lost 6 bases at V and 4 bases at J; junction bases unmatched: 7. The germline V gene has CDR1 MDHEN and CDR2 SYDVKM. There are 14 residues in the CDR3. DNA for the CDR3: TGTGCCAGCAGCCTAGACAGGGTCGCAGATACGCAGTATTTT. As protein: CASSLDRVADTQYF.

The CDR3 DNA reads as TGCGCCAGCAGCCAAGGGTCTAGCGGGAGTTACGAGCAGTACTTC. As protein: CASSQGSSGSYEQYF. The chain has TRBV4-3 and TRBJ2-7; 10 nucleotides match TRBD2. The CDR3 length is 15 residues. V shed 1 base, J shed 4 bases, and the junction held 4 bases outside the gene matches. Germline CDR1 and CDR2: LGHNA and YSLEER.

The genes are TRBV14 and TRBJ2-2, with D possibly matching TRBD1 (5 bases). V lost 2 bases to trimming and J lost 4 bases, with 11 bases between them. Germline CDR1 and CDR2: SGHDN and FVKESK. CDR3 length equals 15 residues. The CDR3 region has the DNA TGTGCCAGCAGCCAAAGGGGAACAGGCACCGGGGAGCTGTTTTTT. Amino acids: CASSQRGTGTGELFF.

The chain combines TRBV19 with TRBJ2-3, with D maybe TRBD2 (6 bases). The CDR3 covers 16 residues. V dropped 10 bases and J dropped 0 bases, with 20 bases sitting between them. Germline V gene data show CDR1 as LNHDA and CDR2 as SQIVND (reference sequence). Here the CDR3 reads CATRKSAGPSTDTQYF. For the CDR3, the DNA is TGTGCCACCCGAAAATCGGCGGGGCCGAGCACAGATACGCAGTATTTT.

The V gene is TRBV7-6, the J gene TRBJ2-3; 7 bases are a match to TRBD1. The length of the CDR3 is 15 residues. J lost 0 bases, V lost 5 bases, and 5 bases had no gene match. Germline-derived CDR1 and CDR2 are SGHVS and FNYEAQ. CDR3 amino acids: CASSPGTASTDTQYF. CDR3 coding DNA: TGTGCCAGCAGCCCAGGGACAGCGAGCACAGATACGCAGTATTTT.

The chain has TRBV5-1 and TRBJ2-3, with 7 bases fitting TRBD1. The CDR3 runs to 15 residues. The J segment lost 5 bases and the V segment lost 3 bases, leaving 9 bases of the junction unmatched. Germline-derived CDR1 and CDR2 are SGHRS and YFSETQ. The CDR3 nucleotides are TGCGCCAGCAGCTCTACAGGGGCAGGGGGAGATACGCAGTATTTT. Its protein product is CASSSTGAGGDTQYF.